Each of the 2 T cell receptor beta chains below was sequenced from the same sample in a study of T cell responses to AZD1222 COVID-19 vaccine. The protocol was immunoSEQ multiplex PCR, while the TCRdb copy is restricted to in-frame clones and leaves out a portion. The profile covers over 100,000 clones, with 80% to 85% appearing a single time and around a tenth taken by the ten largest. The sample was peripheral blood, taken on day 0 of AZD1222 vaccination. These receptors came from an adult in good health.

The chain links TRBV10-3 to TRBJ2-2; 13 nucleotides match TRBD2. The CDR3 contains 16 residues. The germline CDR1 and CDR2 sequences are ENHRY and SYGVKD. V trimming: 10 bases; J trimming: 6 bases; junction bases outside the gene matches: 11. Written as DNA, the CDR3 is TGTGCCACCGGAATTGGGACTAGCGGGGTCGCCGGGGAGCTGTTTTTT. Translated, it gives CATGIGTSGVAGELFF.

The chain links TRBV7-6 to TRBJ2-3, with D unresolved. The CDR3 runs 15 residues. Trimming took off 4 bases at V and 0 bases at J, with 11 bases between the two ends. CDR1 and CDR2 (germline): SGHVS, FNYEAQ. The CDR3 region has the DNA TGTGCCAGCAGCTCTGTCCAAGCTAGCACAGATACGCAGTATTTT. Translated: CASSSVQASTDTQYF.